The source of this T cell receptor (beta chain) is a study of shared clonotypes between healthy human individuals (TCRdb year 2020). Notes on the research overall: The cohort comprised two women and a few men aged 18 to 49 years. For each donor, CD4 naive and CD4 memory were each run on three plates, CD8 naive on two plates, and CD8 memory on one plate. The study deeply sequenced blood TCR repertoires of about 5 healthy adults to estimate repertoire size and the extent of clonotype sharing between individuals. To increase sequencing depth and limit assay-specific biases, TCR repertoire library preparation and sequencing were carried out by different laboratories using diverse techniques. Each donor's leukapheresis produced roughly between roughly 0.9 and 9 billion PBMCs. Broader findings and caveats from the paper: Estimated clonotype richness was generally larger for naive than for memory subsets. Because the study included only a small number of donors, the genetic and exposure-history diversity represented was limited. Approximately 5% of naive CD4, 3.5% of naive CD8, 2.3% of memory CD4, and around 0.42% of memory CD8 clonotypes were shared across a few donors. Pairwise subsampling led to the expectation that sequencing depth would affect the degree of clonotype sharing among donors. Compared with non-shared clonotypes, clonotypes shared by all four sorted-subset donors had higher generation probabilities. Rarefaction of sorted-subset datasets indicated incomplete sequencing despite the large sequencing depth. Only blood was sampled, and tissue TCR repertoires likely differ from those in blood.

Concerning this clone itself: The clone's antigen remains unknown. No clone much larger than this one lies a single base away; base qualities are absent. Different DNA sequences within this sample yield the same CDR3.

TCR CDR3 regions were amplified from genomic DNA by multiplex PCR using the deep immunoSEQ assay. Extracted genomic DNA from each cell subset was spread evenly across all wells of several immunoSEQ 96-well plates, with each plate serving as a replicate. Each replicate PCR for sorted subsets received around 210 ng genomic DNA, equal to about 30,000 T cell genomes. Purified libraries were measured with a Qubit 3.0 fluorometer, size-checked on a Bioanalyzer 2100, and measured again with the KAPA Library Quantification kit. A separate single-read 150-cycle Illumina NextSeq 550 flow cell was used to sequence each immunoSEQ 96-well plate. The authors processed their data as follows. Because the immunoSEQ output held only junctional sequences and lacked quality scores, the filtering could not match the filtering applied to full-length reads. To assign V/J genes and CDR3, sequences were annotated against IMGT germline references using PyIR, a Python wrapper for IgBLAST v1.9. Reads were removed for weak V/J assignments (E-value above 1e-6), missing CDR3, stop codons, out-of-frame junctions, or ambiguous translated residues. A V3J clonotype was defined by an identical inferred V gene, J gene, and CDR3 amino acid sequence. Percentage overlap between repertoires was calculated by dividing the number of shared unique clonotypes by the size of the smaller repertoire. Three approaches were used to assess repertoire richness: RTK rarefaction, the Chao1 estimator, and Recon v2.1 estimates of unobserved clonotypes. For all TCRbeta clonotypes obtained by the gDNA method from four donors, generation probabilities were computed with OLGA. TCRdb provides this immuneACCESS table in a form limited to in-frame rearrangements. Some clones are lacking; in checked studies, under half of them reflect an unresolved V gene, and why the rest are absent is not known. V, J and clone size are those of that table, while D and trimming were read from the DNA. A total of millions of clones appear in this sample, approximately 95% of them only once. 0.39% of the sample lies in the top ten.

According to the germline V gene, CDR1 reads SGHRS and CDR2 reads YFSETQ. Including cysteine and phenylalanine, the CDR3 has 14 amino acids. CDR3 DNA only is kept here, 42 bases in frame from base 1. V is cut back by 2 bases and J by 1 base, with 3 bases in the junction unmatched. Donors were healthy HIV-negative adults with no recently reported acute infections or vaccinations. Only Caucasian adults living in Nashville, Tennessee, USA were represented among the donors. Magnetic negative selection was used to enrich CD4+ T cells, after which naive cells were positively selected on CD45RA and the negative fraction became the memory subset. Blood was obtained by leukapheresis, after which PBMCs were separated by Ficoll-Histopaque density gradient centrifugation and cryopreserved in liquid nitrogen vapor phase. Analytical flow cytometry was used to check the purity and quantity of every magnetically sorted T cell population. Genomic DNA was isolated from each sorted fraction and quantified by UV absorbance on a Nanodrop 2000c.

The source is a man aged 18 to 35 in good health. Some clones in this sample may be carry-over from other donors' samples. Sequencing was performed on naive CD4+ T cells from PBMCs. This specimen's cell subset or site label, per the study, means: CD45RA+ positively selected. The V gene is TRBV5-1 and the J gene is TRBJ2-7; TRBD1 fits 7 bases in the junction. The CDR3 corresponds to CASSFTGDSYEQYF. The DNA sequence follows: TGCGCCAGCAGCTTCACAGGGGATTCCTACGAGCAGTACTTC.